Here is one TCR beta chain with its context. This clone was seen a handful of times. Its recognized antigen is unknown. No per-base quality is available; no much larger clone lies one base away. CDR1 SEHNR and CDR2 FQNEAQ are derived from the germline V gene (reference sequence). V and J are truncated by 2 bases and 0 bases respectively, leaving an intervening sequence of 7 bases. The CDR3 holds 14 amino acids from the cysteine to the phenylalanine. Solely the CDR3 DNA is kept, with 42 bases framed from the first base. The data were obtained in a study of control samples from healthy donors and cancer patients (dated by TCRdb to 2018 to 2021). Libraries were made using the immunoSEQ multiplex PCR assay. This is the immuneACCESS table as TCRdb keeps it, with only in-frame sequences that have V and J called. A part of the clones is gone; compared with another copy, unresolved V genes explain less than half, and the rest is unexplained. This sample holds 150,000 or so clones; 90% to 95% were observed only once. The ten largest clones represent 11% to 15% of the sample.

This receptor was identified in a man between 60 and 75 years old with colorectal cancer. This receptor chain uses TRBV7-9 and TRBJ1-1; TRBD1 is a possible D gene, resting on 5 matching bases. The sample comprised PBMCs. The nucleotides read TGTGCCAGCAGCTTATCAGGGCTGAACACTGAAGCTTTCTTT. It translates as CASSLSGLNTEAFF.